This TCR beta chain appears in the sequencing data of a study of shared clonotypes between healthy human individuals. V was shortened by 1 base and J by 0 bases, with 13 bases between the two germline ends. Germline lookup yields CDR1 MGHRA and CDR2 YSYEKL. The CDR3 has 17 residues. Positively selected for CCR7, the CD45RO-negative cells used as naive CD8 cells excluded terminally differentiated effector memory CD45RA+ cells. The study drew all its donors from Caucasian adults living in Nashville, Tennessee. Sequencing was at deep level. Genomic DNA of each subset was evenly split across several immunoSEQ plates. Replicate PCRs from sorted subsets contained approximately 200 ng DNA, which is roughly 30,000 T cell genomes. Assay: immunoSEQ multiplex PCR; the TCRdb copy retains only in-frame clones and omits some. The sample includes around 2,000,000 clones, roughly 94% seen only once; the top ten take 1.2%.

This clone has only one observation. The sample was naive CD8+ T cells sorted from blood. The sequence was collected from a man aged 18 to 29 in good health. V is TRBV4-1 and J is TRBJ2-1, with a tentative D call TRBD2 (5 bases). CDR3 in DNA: TGCGCCAGCAGCCAAGGTCCAGGAGGACTCTCCTACAATGAGCAGTTCTTC. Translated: CASSQGPGGLSYNEQFF.